This T cell receptor beta chain was recorded in a study of T cells in Graves' hyperthyroidism and ophthalmopathy. Study-level results: Most thyroid-expanded clonotypes above 0.001 were also found in blood. From stable hyperthyroidism, ophthalmopathy was separated by a 13 V-J model.

Clinicians diagnosed patients from clinical symptoms, serum thyroxine and TRAb, thyroid ultrasound and orbital computed tomography. PBMCs were derived from approximately 10 ml fresh peripheral blood. With regard to this clonotype: Its matching antigen is unknown.

RNA transcripts gave rise to amplified TCR beta CDR3 regions. Researchers ran a first-round RT-PCR on the TCR CDR3 using the HTBI primer set. TCRdb re-derived calls from the multiplex PCR reads in MiXCR, one entry per CDR3 protein. Here the sample spans a few hundred thousand distinct CDR3 sequences, more than 12% being singletons. CDR1 is MGHRA, CDR2 YSYEKL, per germline. This CDR3 has 16 residues. Germline trimming cut 6 bases from V and 1 base from J; bases unmatched to any gene: 5. The TCR was taken from a young woman with Graves' ophthalmopathy. The V gene is TRBV4-1, the J gene TRBJ2-3, with 12 bases identical to TRBD2. The specimen sequenced was blood. The DNA for the CDR3 is TGCGCCAGCAGTCCTCTAGCGGGGGGGGGCACAGATACGCAGTATTTT. Residues: CASSPLAGGGTDTQYF.